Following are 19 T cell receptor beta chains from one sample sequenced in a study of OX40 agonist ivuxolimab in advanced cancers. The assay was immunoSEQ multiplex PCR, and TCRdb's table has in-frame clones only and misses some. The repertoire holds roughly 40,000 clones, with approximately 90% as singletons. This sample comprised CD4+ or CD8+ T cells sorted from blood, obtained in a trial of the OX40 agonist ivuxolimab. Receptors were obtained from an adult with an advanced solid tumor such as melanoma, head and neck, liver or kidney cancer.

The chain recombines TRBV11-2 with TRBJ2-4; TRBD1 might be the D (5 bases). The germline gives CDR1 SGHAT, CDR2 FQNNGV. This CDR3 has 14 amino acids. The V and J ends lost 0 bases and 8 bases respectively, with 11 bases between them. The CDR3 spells CASSLDLGAHIQYF. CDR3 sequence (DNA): TGTGCCAGCAGCTTAGATCTAGGGGCACACATTCAGTACTTC.

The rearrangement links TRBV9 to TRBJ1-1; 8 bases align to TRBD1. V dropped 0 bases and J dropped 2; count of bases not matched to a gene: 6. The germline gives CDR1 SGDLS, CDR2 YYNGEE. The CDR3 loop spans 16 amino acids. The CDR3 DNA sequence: TGTGCCAGCAGCGTAGTGGGGACAGGAGTCAACACTGAAGCTTTCTTT. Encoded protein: CASSVVGTGVNTEAFF.

The CDR3 loop reads CASSSGLAGSYEQYF. The CDR3 DNA reads as TGTGCCAGCAGCTCGGGACTAGCGGGCTCCTACGAGCAGTACTTC. This rearrangement joins TRBV7-6 to TRBJ2-7; 12 nucleotides agree with TRBD2. This CDR3 has 15 residues. The J segment lost 0 bases and the V segment lost 4 bases, leaving 1 base of the junction unmatched. Germline values: CDR1 SGHVS, CDR2 FNYEAQ.

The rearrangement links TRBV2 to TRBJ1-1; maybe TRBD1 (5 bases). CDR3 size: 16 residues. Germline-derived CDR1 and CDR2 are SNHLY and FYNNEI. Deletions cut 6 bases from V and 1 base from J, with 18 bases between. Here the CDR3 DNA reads TGTGCCAGCAGCACCGGGGCATCTATGGGGAACACTGAAGCTTTCTTT. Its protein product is CASSTGASMGNTEAFF.

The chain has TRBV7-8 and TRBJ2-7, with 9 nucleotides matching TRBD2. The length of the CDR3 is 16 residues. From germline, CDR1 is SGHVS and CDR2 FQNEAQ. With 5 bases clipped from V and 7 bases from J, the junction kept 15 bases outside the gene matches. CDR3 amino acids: CASSPTFSGRFREQYF. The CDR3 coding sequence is TGTGCCAGCAGCCCCACCTTTAGCGGGAGATTCCGGGAGCAGTACTTC.

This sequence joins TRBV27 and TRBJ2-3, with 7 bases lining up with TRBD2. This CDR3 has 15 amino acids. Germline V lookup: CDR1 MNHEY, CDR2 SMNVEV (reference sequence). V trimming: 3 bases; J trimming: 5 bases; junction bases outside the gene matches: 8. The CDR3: CASSLREKRGDTQYF. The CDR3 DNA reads TGTGCCAGCAGTTTGCGGGAGAAGAGGGGAGATACGCAGTATTTT.

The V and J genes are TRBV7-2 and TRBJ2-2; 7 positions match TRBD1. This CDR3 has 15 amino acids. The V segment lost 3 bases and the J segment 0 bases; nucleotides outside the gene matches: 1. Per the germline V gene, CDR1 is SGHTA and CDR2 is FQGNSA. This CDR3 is CASSLQGANTGELFF. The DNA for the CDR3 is TGTGCCAGCAGCTTGCAGGGGGCGAACACCGGGGAGCTGTTTTTT. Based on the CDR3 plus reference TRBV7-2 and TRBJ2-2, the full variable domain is GAGVSQSPSNKVTEKGKDVELRCDPISGHTALYWYRQSLGQGLEFLIYFQGNSAPDKSGLPSDRFSAERTGGSVSTLTIQRTQQEDSAVYLCASSLQGANTGELFFGEGSRLTVL.

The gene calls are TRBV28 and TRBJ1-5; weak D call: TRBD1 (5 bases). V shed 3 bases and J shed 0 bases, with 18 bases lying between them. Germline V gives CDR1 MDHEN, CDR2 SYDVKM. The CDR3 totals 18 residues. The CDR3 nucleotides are TGTGCCAGCAGTTTTTTGCAGGGAGGTACCTATAGCAATCAGCCCCAGCATTTT. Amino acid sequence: CASSFLQGGTYSNQPQHF.

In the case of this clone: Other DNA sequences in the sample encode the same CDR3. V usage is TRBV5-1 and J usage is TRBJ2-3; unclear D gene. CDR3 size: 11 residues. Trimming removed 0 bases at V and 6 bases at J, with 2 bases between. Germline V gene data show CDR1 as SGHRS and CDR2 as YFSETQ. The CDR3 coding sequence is TGCGCCAGCAGCTTGGAGGATACGCAGTATTTT. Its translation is CASSLEDTQYF.

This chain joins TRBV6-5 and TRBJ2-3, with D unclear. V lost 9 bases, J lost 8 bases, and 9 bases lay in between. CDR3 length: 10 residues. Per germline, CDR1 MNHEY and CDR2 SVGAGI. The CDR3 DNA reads TGTGCCAGTGGAAAGGTTACGCAGTATTTT. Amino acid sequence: CASGKVTQYF.

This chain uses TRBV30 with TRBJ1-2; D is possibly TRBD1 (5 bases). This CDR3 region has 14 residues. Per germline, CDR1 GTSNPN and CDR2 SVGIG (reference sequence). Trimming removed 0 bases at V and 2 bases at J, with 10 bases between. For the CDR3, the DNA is TGTGCCTGGAGTGTATCGGGGGGAAACTATGGCTACACCTTC. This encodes CAWSVSGGNYGYTF.

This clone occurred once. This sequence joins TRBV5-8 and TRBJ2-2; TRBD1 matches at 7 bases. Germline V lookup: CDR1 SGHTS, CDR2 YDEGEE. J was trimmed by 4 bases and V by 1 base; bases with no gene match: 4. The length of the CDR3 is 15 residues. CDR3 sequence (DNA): TGTGCCAGCAGCTTGTCGGGACAGACCACCGGGGAGCTGTTTTTT. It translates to CASSLSGQTTGELFF.

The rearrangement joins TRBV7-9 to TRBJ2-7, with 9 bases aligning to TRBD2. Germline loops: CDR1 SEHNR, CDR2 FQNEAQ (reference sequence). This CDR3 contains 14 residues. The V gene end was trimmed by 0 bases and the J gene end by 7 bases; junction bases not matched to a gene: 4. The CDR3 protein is CASSLASGSMEQYF. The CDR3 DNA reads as TGTGCCAGCAGCTTAGCTAGCGGGAGTATGGAGCAGTACTTC.

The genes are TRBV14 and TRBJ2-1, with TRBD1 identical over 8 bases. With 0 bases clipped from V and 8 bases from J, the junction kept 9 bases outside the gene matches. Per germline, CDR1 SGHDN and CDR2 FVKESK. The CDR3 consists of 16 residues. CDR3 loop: CASSQEGMTQGDEQFF. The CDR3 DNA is TGTGCCAGCAGCCAAGAAGGTATGACACAGGGGGATGAGCAGTTCTTC.

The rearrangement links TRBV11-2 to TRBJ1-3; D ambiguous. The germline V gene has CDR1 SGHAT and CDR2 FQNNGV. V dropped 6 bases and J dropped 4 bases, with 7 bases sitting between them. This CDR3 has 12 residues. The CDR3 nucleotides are TGTGCCAGCAGGGCACAGGGAAACACCATATATTTT. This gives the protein CASRAQGNTIYF.

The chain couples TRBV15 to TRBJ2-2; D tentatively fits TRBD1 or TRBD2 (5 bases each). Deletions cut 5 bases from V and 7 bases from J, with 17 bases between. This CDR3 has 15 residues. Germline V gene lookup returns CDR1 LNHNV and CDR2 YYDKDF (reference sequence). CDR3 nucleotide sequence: TGTGCCACCAGCCGAACCCGGGGCGTATTCGGGGAGCTGTTTTTT. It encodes CATSRTRGVFGELFF.

The chain's CDR3 is CSASRDREEEQYF. DNA for the CDR3: TGCAGCGCTTCCCGGGACAGGGAGGAAGAGCAGTACTTC. J is TRBJ2-7 and V is TRBV29-1, with 9 nucleotides matching TRBD1. Germline loops: CDR1 SQVTM, CDR2 ANQGSEA. The CDR3 consists of 13 residues. J was trimmed by 7 bases and V by 7 bases; bases with no gene match: 11.

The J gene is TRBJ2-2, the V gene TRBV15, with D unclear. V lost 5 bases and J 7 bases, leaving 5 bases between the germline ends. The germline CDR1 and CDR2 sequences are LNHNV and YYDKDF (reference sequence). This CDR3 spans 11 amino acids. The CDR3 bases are TGTGCCACCAGCTGGGGCGGGGAGCTGTTTTTT. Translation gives CATSWGGELFF. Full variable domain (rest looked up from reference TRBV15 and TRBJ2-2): DAMVIQNPRYQVTQFGKPVTLSCSQTLNHNVMYWYQQKSSQAPKLLFHYYDKDFNNEADTPDNFQSRRPNTSFCFLDIRSPGLGDTAMYLCATSWGGELFFGEGSRLTVL.

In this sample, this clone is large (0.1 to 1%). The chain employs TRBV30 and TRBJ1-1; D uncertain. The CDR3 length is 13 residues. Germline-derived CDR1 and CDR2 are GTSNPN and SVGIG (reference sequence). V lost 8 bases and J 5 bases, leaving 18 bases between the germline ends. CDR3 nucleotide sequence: TGTGCCGGTTCGTTGGATCGTCGGACTGAAGCTTTCTTT. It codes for CAGSLDRRTEAFF.